These 14 T cell receptor beta chains came from one sample sequenced in a study of follicular helper T cells after annual influenza vaccination. Time point specified: 2014-2015 season, 7 days after vaccination. Measured with immunoSEQ multiplex PCR; TCRdb has only the in-frame clones, and not every one. The sample includes 2,500 to 3,500 clones, about 80% of them seen just once. The source material was CXCR5+ CD38- circulating T follicular helper cells from blood, sampled 7 days after influenza vaccination. Described subset: circulating Tfh, non-naive CD4+CXCR5+PD-1+ (ICOS+CD38+ or ICOS-CD38-). The receptors here all came from an adult who received the influenza vaccine.

This clone came up a few times. The chain uses TRBV5-1 and TRBJ1-2, with D possibly being TRBD1 (5 bases). The CDR3 has 15 residues. Deletions cut 0 bases from V and 4 bases from J, with 13 bases between. Germline values: CDR1 SGHRS, CDR2 YFSETQ. The CDR3 sequence is CASSLGGEIGYGYTF. For the CDR3, the DNA is TGCGCCAGCAGCTTGGGAGGGGAGATCGGCTATGGCTACACCTTC.

This chain uses TRBV7-7 with TRBJ1-1; no clear D. Germline V gene lookup returns CDR1 SSHAT and CDR2 FNYEAQ (reference sequence). V lost 5 bases to trimming and J lost 0 bases, with 7 bases between them. The CDR3 covers 13 residues. The CDR3 is CASSQTLNTEAFF. The DNA of the CDR3 is TGTGCCAGCAGCCAGACCCTGAACACTGAAGCTTTCTTT.

This sequence joins TRBV11-2 and TRBJ1-1; maybe TRBD1 (5 bases). CDR3 size: 12 residues. The germline V and J ends were trimmed by 5 bases and 11 bases, with 15 bases remaining between them. Germline-derived CDR1 and CDR2 are SGHAT and FQNNGV. Written as DNA, the CDR3 is TGTGCCAGCAGCCCTCCCCGCAGGGAGGCTTTCTTT. Protein: CASSPPRREAFF. Variable domain in full (rest from reference TRBV11-2 and TRBJ1-1): EAGVAQSPRYKIIEKRQSVAFWCNPISGHATLYWYQQILGQGPKLLIQFQNNGVVDDSQLPKDRFSAERLKGVDSTLKIQPAKLEDSAVYLCASSPPRREAFFGQGTRLTVV.

J is TRBJ1-4 and V is TRBV2; perhaps TRBD1 as D (5 bases). The ends were cut back, 7 bases at V and 5 bases at J, with 14 bases in the middle. Germline CDR1 is SNHLY and CDR2 is FYNNEI. The length of the CDR3 is 14 residues. The CDR3 sequence is CASNLGTLNEKLFF. The CDR3 nucleotides read TGTGCCAGCAACCTCGGGACGCTGAATGAAAAACTGTTTTTT.

This chain connects TRBV5-6 to TRBJ2-5, with 8 bases that match TRBD1. CDR3 length equals 15 residues. The V and J ends lost 2 bases and 4 bases, in that order; junction bases with no gene match: 7. Germline CDR1 SGHDT, CDR2 YYEEEE. The DNA for the CDR3 is TGTGCCAGCAGCTTCGGACAGGGAGTGCTAGAGACCCAGTACTTC. Protein: CASSFGQGVLETQYF. Looking up the rest from reference TRBV5-6 and TRBJ2-5 gives the full variable domain: DAGVTQSPTHLIKTRGQQVTLRCSPKSGHDTVSWYQQALGQGPQFIFQYYEEEERQRGNFPDRFSGHQFPNYSSELNVNALLLGDSALYLCASSFGQGVLETQYFGPGTRLLVL.

In its sample, this clone was seen once. The chain is built from TRBV5-8 and TRBJ1-1; D call uncertain. Germline CDR1 reads SGHTS; CDR2 reads YDEGEE. V lost 4 bases and J 0 bases, leaving 16 bases between the germline ends. The CDR3 totals 16 residues. CDR3 coding DNA: TGTGCCAGCAGCCTCGAGGGAGGGAGGTTGAACACTGAAGCTTTCTTT. Amino acid sequence: CASSLEGGRLNTEAFF. Full variable domain (rest looked up from reference TRBV5-8 and TRBJ1-1): EAGVTQSPTHLIKTRGQQATLRCSPISGHTSVYWYQQALGLGLQFLLWYDEGEERNRGNFPPRFSGRQFPNYSSELNVNALELEDSALYLCASSLEGGRLNTEAFFGQGTRLTVV.

The rearrangement uses TRBV18 and TRBJ1-3, with D possibly matching TRBD1 (6 bases). The germline V gene has CDR1 KGHSH and CDR2 LQKENI. Trimming left V 3 bases short and J 1 base short, with 16 bases between. This CDR3 spans 17 amino acids. The CDR3 is CASSPGAGDGSGNTIYF. The CDR3 nucleotides read TGTGCCAGCTCACCGGGGGCCGGGGACGGTTCTGGAAACACCATATATTTT.

The gene calls are TRBV4-1 and TRBJ1-1, with D unclear. The V end lost 2 bases, the J end lost 1 base, and 8 bases lay between the germline ends. The germline gives CDR1 MGHRA, CDR2 YSYEKL. The CDR3 covers 14 residues. The CDR3 here is CASSQPAQNTEAFF. For the CDR3, the DNA is TGCGCCAGCAGCCAACCGGCCCAGAACACTGAAGCTTTCTTT.

This chain links TRBV5-1 with TRBJ1-1; TRBD1 aligns across 11 bases. The CDR3 runs to 16 residues. The trim removed 0 bases at V and 4 bases at J, leaving 5 bases unmatched. Germline CDR1 is SGHRS and CDR2 is YFSETQ. The CDR3 reads CASSLAGGTGGTEAFF. CDR3 in DNA: TGCGCCAGCAGCTTGGCGGGCGGGACAGGGGGCACTGAAGCTTTCTTT.

This chain connects TRBV5-6 to TRBJ2-2; TRBD1 agrees at 10 bases. The CDR3 is 16 amino acids. V shed 5 bases, J shed 5 bases, and the junction held 9 bases outside the gene matches. Germline-derived CDR1 and CDR2 are SGHDT and YYEEEE. CDR3 protein: CASSFLGTGVTGELFF. The CDR3, as DNA: TGTGCCAGCAGTTTCCTCGGGACAGGGGTAACCGGGGAGCTGTTTTTT.

This chain uses TRBV7-6 with TRBJ2-3, with 7 bases identical to TRBD2. V dropped 2 bases and J dropped 3; count of bases not matched to a gene: 11. This CDR3 is built from 17 residues. Germline CDR1 reads SGHVS; CDR2 reads FNYEAQ. CDR3 nucleotides: TGTGCCAGCAGCTTATCAGCCGGGAGCGGGGCTACAGATACGCAGTATTTT. Protein sequence: CASSLSAGSGATDTQYF.

V gene TRBV11-3 combines with J gene TRBJ1-2, with D unresolved. The CDR3 has 14 amino acids. The germline V and J ends were trimmed by 4 bases and 3 bases, with 12 bases remaining between them. CDR1 is SGHNT and CDR2 is YENEEA in the germline V gene. This CDR3 reads CASSSSSLHYGYTF. The CDR3 DNA sequence: TGTGCCAGCAGCTCTTCGTCTCTACACTATGGCTACACCTTC.

About this clone itself: The junction does not match germline at one end; this may be a read error. The chain joins TRBV7-2 to TRBJ2-7; a possible D gene is TRBD1 (6 bases). The CDR3 loop spans 15 amino acids. Looked up from germline, CDR1 is SGHTA and CDR2 is FQGNSA. DNA of the CDR3: TGTGCCAGCAGTTTAGGACAGATAAAGTTCTACGAGCAGTACTTC. Its protein is CASSLGQIKFYEQYF.

The rearrangement joins TRBV7-2 to TRBJ2-7; 12 positions match TRBD2. The V gene end was trimmed by 5 bases and the J gene end by 4 bases; junction bases not matched to a gene: 6. This CDR3 region has 15 residues. Germline V gene lookup returns CDR1 SGHTA and CDR2 FQGNSA. The CDR3 region is CASSPSSGGEYEQYF. CDR3 DNA sequence: TGTGCCAGCAGCCCTTCTAGCGGGGGGGAGTACGAGCAGTACTTC.